One sample yielded the 9 T cell receptor beta chains listed below, sequenced in a study of blood T cell repertoires in COVID-19. Profiling relied on immunoSEQ multiplex PCR, and the TCRdb table lists in-frame clones only, not all of them. The sample has about 98,000 clones; roughly 80% are singletons. Sequencing was done on a sample of peripheral blood. The receptors originated from a woman older than 75 with acute or convalescent COVID-19.

This clone appeared a single time. The chain is built from TRBV6-5 and TRBJ1-1, with unresolved D. V was clipped by 0 bases and J by 0 bases, with 8 bases between them. CDR1 MNHEY and CDR2 SVGAGI come from the germline V gene. This CDR3 has 15 amino acids. The CDR3 sequence is CASSYSALMNTEAFF. CDR3 DNA: TGTGCCAGCAGTTACTCAGCCCTAATGAACACTGAAGCTTTCTTT.

The chain joins TRBV2 to TRBJ2-3; 8 bases line up with TRBD1. This CDR3 has 14 amino acids. Per the germline V gene, CDR1 is SNHLY and CDR2 is FYNNEI. After removal of 8 bases from V and 0 bases from J, the junction contained 4 bases not matched to a gene. As DNA, the CDR3 is TGTGCCAGCCGGAGACAGGGGAGCACAGATACGCAGTATTTT. Its protein is CASRRQGSTDTQYF.

The rearrangement joins TRBV18 to TRBJ1-1; 8 bases are shared with TRBD1. CDR3 length: 14 residues. Germline V CDR1 and CDR2: KGHSH, LQKENI. Trimming at V came to 3 bases and at J to 4 bases, leaving 4 bases not matched to a gene. The DNA for the CDR3 is TGTGCCAGCTCACCTCGACAGGGGACCACTGAAGCTTTCTTT. It specifies CASSPRQGTTEAFF. The variable domain in full, completed from reference TRBV18 and TRBJ1-1, reads NAGVMQNPRHLVRRRGQEARLRCSPMKGHSHVYWYRQLPEEGLKFMVYLQKENIIDESGMPKERFSAEFPKEGPSILRIQQVVRGDSAAYFCASSPRQGTTEAFFGQGTRLTVV.

V gene TRBV4-2 combines with J gene TRBJ2-1; TRBD2 aligns across 7 bases. The CDR3 consists of 17 residues. Trimming removed 0 bases from V and 0 bases from J; junction bases left unmatched: 5. CDR1 is LGHNA, CDR2 YNFKEQ, per germline. The CDR3 coding sequence is TGTGCCAGCAGCCAAGATGGGTGGGGGGGCTCCTACAATGAGCAGTTCTTC. It encodes CASSQDGWGGSYNEQFF.

The chain is built from TRBV4-3 and TRBJ2-3; D perhaps matches TRBD1 (5 bases). The germline V gene encodes CDR1 LGHNA and CDR2 YSLEER. Deletions cut 0 bases from V and 5 bases from J, with 18 bases between. This CDR3 spans 17 amino acids. CDR3 coding DNA: TGCGCCAGCAGCCAAGATGGTAGTGACAGCGTAGGAGATACGCAGTATTTT. Translated, it gives CASSQDGSDSVGDTQYF.

The chain uses TRBV7-6 and TRBJ1-4, with D perhaps TRBD1 (5 bases). V lost 8 bases, J lost 0 bases, and 10 bases lay in between. This CDR3 has 14 residues. Germline V CDR1 and CDR2: SGHVS, FNYEAQ. CDR3 in amino acids: CASGGGATNEKLFF. CDR3 DNA sequence: TGTGCCAGCGGGGGAGGGGCAACTAATGAAAAACTGTTTTTT.

The chain has TRBV19 and TRBJ2-7, with 7 bases lining up with TRBD1. This CDR3 region has 14 residues. Germline trimming cut 2 bases from V and 2 bases from J; bases unmatched to any gene: 3. Germline values: CDR1 LNHDA, CDR2 SQIVND (reference sequence). As DNA, the CDR3 is TGTGCCAGTAGTATAAGGGGGCGTGCCTACGAGCAGTACTTC. Protein sequence: CASSIRGRAYEQYF. Based on the CDR3 plus reference TRBV19 and TRBJ2-7, the full variable domain is DGGITQSPKYLFRKEGQNVTLSCEQNLNHDAMYWYRQDPGQGLRLIYYSQIVNDFQKGDIAEGYSVSREKKESFPLTVTSAQKNPTAFYLCASSIRGRAYEQYFGPGTRLTVT.

This chain uses TRBV5-1 with TRBJ2-7; 14 bases map to TRBD2. Trimming cost V 4 bases and J 6 bases; bases outside gene matches: 9. This CDR3 region has 16 residues. CDR1 and CDR2 from the germline V gene are SGHRS and YFSETQ. CDR3 DNA: TGCGCCAGCAGCCTGGGGACTAGCGGGGGTAGGGGCGAGCAGTACTTC. As protein: CASSLGTSGGRGEQYF.

This rearrangement joins TRBV30 to TRBJ1-1; tentatively, D is TRBD1 (6 bases). This CDR3 contains 14 residues. Germline assignment: CDR1 GTSNPN and CDR2 SVGIG (reference sequence). V was cut by 3 bases and J by 5 bases, with 16 bases left in between. The CDR3 protein is CAWRRAGEPTEAFF. The CDR3 nucleotides read TGTGCCTGGAGACGTGCAGGGGAGCCGACTGAAGCTTTCTTT.